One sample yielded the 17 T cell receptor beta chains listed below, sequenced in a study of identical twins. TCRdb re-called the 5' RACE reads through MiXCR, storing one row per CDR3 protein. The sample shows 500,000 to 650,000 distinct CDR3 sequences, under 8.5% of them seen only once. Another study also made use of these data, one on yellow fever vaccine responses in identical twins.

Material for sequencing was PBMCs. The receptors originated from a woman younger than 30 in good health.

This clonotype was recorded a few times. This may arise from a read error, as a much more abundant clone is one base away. The CDR3 DNA is TGTGCCAGCAGCTTAGGGACAGGGGGCCACAATGAGCAGTTCTTC. Translation gives CASSLGTGGHNEQFF. This chain uses TRBV13 with TRBJ2-1, with 10 positions matching TRBD1. J was trimmed by 5 bases and V by 0 bases; bases with no gene match: 1. Germline V gives CDR1 PRHDT, CDR2 FYEKMQ (reference sequence). The CDR3 sequence is 15 residues long.

The CDR3, as DNA: TGTGCCAGCAGCTTAGAAGTAGCGGGAGTATACGAGCAGTACTTC. Amino acids: CASSLEVAGVYEQYF. The rearrangement uses TRBV7-2 and TRBJ2-7, with 9 positions matching TRBD2. The CDR3 is 15 amino acids. Trimming took 1 base from V and 4 from J; bases not matched to a gene: 5. Germline V gives CDR1 SGHTA, CDR2 FQGNSA.

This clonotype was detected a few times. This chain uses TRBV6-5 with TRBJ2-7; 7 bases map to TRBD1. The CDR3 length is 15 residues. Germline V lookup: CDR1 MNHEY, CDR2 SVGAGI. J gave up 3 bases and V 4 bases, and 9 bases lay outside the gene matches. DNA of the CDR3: TGTGCCAGCAGTTTATACGACGGGGACAGCTACGAGCAGTACTTC. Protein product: CASSLYDGDSYEQYF.

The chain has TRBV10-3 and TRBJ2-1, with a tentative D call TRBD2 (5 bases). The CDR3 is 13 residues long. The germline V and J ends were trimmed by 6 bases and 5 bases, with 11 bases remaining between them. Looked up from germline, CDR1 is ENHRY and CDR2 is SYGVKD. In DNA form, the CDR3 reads TGTGCCATCAGCACCTTCGGGGACAATGAGCAGTTCTTC. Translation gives CAISTFGDNEQFF.

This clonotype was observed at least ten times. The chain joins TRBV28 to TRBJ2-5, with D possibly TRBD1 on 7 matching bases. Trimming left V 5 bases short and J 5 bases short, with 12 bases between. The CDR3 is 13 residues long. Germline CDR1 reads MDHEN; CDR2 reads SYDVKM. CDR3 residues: CASSTTGRETQYF. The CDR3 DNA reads TGTGCCAGCAGTACGACAGGGAGGGAGACCCAGTACTTC. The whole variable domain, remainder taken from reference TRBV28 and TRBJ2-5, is DVKVTQSSRYLVKRTGEKVFLECVQDMDHENMFWYRQDPGLGLRLIYFSYDVKMKEKGDIPEGYSVSREKKERFSLILESASTNQTSMYLCASSTTGRETQYFGPGTRLLVL.

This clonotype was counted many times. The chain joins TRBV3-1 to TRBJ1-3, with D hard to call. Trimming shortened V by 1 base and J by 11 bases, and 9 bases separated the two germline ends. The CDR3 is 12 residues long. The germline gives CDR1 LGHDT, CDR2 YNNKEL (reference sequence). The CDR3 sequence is CASSQGGGPIYF. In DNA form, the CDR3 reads TGTGCCAGCAGCCAAGGAGGTGGCCCCATATATTTT.

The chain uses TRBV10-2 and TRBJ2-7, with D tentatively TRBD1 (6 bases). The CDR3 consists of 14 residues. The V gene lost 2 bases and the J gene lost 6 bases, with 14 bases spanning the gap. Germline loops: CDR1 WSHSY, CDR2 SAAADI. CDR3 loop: CASSEQGKGREQYV. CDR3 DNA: TGCGCCAGCAGTGAGCAGGGGAAGGGCCGCGAGCAGTACGTC.

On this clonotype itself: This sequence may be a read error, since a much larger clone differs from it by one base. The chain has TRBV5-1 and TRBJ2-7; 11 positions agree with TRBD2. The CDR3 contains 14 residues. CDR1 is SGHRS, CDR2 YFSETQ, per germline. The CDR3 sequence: CAGSLSSGRYEQYF. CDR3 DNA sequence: TGCGCCGGCAGCTTATCTAGCGGGAGGTACGAGCAGTACTTC. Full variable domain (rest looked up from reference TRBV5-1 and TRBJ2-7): KAGVTQTPRYLIKTRGQQVTLSCSPISGHRSVSWYQQTPGQGLQFLFEYFSETQRNKGNFPGRFSGRQFSNSRSEMNVSTLELGDSALYLCAGSLSSGRYEQYFGPGTRLTVT.

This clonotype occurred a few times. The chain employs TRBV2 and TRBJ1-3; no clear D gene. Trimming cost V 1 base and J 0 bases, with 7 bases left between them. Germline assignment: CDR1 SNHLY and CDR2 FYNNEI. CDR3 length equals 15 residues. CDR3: CASSEVPTSGNTIYF. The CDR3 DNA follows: TGTGCCAGCAGTGAAGTTCCTACCTCTGGAAACACCATATATTTT.

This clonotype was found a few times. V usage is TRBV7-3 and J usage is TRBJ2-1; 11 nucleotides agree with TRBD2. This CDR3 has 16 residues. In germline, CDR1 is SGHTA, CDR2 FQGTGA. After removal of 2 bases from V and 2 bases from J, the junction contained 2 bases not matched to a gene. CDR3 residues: CASSLGTSGPYNEQFF. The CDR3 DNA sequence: TGTGCCAGCAGCTTAGGGACTAGCGGACCCTACAATGAGCAGTTCTTC. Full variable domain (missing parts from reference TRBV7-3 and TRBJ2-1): GAGVSQTPSNKVTEKGKYVELRCDPISGHTALYWYRQSLGQGPEFLIYFQGTGAADDSGLPNDRFFAVRPEGSVSTLKIQRTERGDSAVYLCASSLGTSGPYNEQFFGPGTRLTVL.

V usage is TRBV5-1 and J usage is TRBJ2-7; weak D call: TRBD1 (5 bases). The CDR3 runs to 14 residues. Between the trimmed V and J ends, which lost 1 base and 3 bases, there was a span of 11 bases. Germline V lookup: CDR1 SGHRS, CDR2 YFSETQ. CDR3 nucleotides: TGCGCCAGCAGCTTGCGGCAGGGCCACTACGAGCAGTACTTC. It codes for CASSLRQGHYEQYF.

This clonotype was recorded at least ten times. The CDR3: CASSPRSDTQYF. The CDR3 coding sequence is TGTGCCAGCAGCCCCCGGTCAGATACGCAGTATTTT. This chain uses TRBV9 with TRBJ2-3, with no clear D. Per germline, CDR1 SGDLS and CDR2 YYNGEE. The CDR3 is 12 residues long. The V and J ends lost 4 bases and 4 bases respectively, with 7 bases between them.

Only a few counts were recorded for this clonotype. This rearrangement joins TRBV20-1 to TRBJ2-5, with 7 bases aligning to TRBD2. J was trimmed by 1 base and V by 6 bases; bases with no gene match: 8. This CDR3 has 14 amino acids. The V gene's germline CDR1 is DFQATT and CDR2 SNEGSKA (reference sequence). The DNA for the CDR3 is TGCAGTGCCTCCGGACCTAGCGGCCAAGAGACCCAGTACTTC. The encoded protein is CSASGPSGQETQYF.

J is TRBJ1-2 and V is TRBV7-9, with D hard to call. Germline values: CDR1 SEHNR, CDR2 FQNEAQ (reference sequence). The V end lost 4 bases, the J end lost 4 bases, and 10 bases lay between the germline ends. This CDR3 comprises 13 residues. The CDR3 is CASSSGNIYGYTF. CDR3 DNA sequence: TGTGCCAGCAGCTCTGGGAACATCTATGGCTACACCTTC.

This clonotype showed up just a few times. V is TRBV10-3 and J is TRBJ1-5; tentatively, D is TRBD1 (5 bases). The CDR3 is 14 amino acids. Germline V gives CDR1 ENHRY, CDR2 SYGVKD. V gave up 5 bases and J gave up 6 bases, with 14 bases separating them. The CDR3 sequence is CAISPGGVSQPQHF. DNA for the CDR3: TGTGCCATCAGTCCCGGGGGAGTCAGTCAGCCCCAGCATTTT.

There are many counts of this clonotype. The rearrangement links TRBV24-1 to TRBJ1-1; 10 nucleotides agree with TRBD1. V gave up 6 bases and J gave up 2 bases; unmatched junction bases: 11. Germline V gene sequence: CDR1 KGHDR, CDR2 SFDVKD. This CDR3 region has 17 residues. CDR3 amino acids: CATSTSGQGPSNTEAFF. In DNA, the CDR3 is TGTGCCACCAGTACCTCGGGACAGGGGCCTTCTAACACTGAAGCTTTCTTT.

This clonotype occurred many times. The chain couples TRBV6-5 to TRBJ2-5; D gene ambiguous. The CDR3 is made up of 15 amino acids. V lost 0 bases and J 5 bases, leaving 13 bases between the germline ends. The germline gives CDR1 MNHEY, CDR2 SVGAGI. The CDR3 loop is CASSYSLSRKETQYF. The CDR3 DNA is TGTGCCAGCAGTTACTCACTATCTAGAAAGGAGACCCAGTACTTC.